A single sample is the source of the 21 T cell receptor beta chains below, sequenced in a study of blood T cells in healthy people across ages. It was with a sample-barcoded 5' primer and a J-beta primer mix that a second PCR of roughly 7 to 12 cycles was run. In TCRdb, the 5' RACE reads were re-called with MiXCR into one record per CDR3 protein. The sample holds more than 900,000 distinct CDR3 sequences; about 25% are singletons and the top ten take around 0.75%. These same records also appear under a second study, on T cells of mothers and their children.

The source material was blood. Receptors originate from a girl aged 2 to 9 in good health.

In its sample, this clonotype was seen a few times. One end of the junction varies from germline; a read error may be responsible. The chain uses TRBV28 and TRBJ2-1, with 7 bases aligning to TRBD1. The end of the DNA is better explained by TRBJ2-7, so the J call may be wrong. The CDR3 runs to 15 residues. Germline loops: CDR1 MDHEN, CDR2 SYDVKM. This CDR3 reads CASRGTGDSSYVQYF. DNA of the CDR3: TGTGCCAGCAGGGGGACCGGGGACAGCTCCTACGTGCAGTACTTC.

This clonotype has only a few counts. V usage is TRBV20-1 and J usage is TRBJ2-5; the D call may be TRBD1 or TRBD2 (6 bases each). The CDR3 has 13 amino acids. Per the germline V gene, CDR1 is DFQATT and CDR2 is SNEGSKA (reference sequence). Trimming took off 3 bases at V and 3 bases at J, with 11 bases between the two ends. CDR3 in DNA: TGCAGTGCTAGTCGGGGGCCGAAAGAGACCCAGTACTTC. Translation gives CSASRGPKETQYF.

This clonotype was counted a few times. The rearrangement uses TRBV6-2 or TRBV6-3 and TRBJ2-5; TRBD1 agrees at 8 bases. Gene TRBJ2-7 matches the end of the DNA better, so the J call may be wrong. There are 14 residues in the CDR3. The V gene's germline CDR1 is MNHEY and CDR2 SVGEGT. CDR3 amino acids: CASSLSDRGYEQYF. In DNA, the CDR3 is TGTGCCAGCAGCCTAAGTGACAGGGGCTACGAGCAGTACTTC.

The chain employs TRBV5-1 and TRBJ2-1, with 11 bases lining up with TRBD2. The V and J ends lost 3 bases and 4 bases, in that order; junction bases with no gene match: 9. The germline V gene has CDR1 SGHRS and CDR2 YFSETQ. The CDR3 totals 17 residues. The CDR3 region is CASSSSSGGPKYNEQFF. CDR3 in DNA: TGCGCCAGCAGCTCCTCTAGCGGGGGGCCAAAATACAATGAGCAGTTCTTC. The complete variable domain, with remaining parts taken from reference TRBV5-1 and TRBJ2-1, reads KAGVTQTPRYLIKTRGQQVTLSCSPISGHRSVSWYQQTPGQGLQFLFEYFSETQRNKGNFPGRFSGRQFSNSRSEMNVSTLELGDSALYLCASSSSSGGPKYNEQFFGPGTRLTVL.

The V and J genes are TRBV6-2 or TRBV6-3 and TRBJ2-5; D call uncertain. The CDR3 extends over 11 amino acids. Trimming shortened V by 8 bases and J by 5 bases, and 9 bases separated the two germline ends. Germline assignment: CDR1 MNHEY and CDR2 SVGEGT. CDR3: CASDGEETQYF. CDR3 DNA sequence: TGTGCCAGCGACGGAGAGGAGACCCAGTACTTC.

The CDR3 nucleotides are TGTGCCAGCATTGTATCGGGACAGCCTAACACCGGGGAGCTGTTTTTT. Protein sequence: CASIVSGQPNTGELFF. V usage is TRBV28 and J usage is TRBJ2-2; TRBD1 matches at 7 bases. The J segment lost 2 bases and the V segment lost 7 bases, leaving 10 bases of the junction unmatched. In germline, CDR1 is MDHEN, CDR2 SYDVKM. This CDR3 comprises 16 residues.

This chain joins TRBV7-2 and TRBJ2-5, with D unclear. The V and J ends lost 2 bases and 5 bases respectively, with 18 bases between them. This CDR3 has 16 residues. The V gene's germline CDR1 is SGHTA and CDR2 FQGNSA. The CDR3, as DNA: TGTGCCAGCAGCTTACGGTTGACCAGGCTTGGGGAGACCCAGTACTTC. Translation gives CASSLRLTRLGETQYF.

This clonotype showed up just a few times. This sequence joins TRBV20-1 and TRBJ1-1, with unresolved D. The CDR3 extends over 18 amino acids. The germline CDR1 and CDR2 sequences are DFQATT and SNEGSKA (reference sequence). The V end lost 0 bases, the J end lost 10 bases, and 30 bases lay between the germline ends. As DNA, the CDR3 is TGCAGTGCTAGAGATCGATTTAATCCGGCCCCGACGTCTCTCGTAGCTTTCTTT. Protein product: CSARDRFNPAPTSLVAFF.

This chain's CDR3 is CASSSMDTLYEQYF. The CDR3 coding sequence is TGTGCCAGCAGTTCGATGGACACGCTCTACGAGCAGTACTTC. This chain joins TRBV28 and TRBJ2-7, with D perhaps matching TRBD1 (5 bases). The ends were cut back, 4 bases at V and 3 bases at J, with 13 bases in the middle. The CDR3 sequence is 14 residues long. Germline values: CDR1 MDHEN, CDR2 SYDVKM.

Only a few counts were recorded for this clonotype. The rearrangement uses TRBV28 and TRBJ2-3; 9 positions agree with TRBD2. The CDR3 consists of 18 residues. V shed 3 bases, J shed 2 bases, and the junction held 12 bases outside the gene matches. Germline values: CDR1 MDHEN, CDR2 SYDVKM. CDR3 amino acids: CASSFTPWREGFTDTQYF. CDR3 DNA: TGTGCCAGCAGTTTTACCCCATGGCGGGAGGGCTTCACAGATACGCAGTATTTT.

The rearrangement links TRBV20-1 to TRBJ2-3, with a tentative D call TRBD1 (6 bases). Looked up from germline, CDR1 is DFQATT and CDR2 is SNEGSKA (reference sequence). There are 14 residues in the CDR3. V shed 0 bases and J shed 6 bases, with 13 bases lying between them. The CDR3 loop is CSARDNRVRDTQYF. DNA for the CDR3: TGCAGTGCTAGAGATAACAGGGTGCGGGATACGCAGTATTTT.

The rearrangement links TRBV12-3 or TRBV12-4 to TRBJ2-5; 10 nucleotides line up with TRBD2. The J call may be incorrect, as the DNA end agrees better with TRBJ2-1. CDR3 length: 15 amino acids. The CDR3 reads CASSARTSGYNEQFF. The CDR3, as DNA: TGTGCCAGCAGCGCCCGGACTAGCGGATACAATGAGCAGTTCTTC.

This clonotype was recorded a few times. The chain couples TRBV9 to TRBJ2-2, with D possibly being TRBD2 (6 bases). CDR1 and CDR2 from the germline V gene are SGDLS and YYNGEE. This CDR3 spans 15 amino acids. Trimming shortened V by 0 bases and J by 8 bases, and 14 bases separated the two germline ends. CDR3 DNA sequence: TGTGCCAGCAGCGTAGGGAGGGGCCGCACTGGGGAGCTGTTTTTT. Translated: CASSVGRGRTGELFF. The full variable domain, its missing parts supplied by reference TRBV9 and TRBJ2-2, is DSGVTQTPKHLITATGQRVTLRCSPRSGDLSVYWYQQSLDQGLQFLIQYYNGEERAKGNILERFSAQQFPDLHSELNLSSLELGDSALYFCASSVGRGRTGELFFGEGSRLTVL.

In this sample, this clonotype turned up a few times. V usage is TRBV20-1 and J usage is TRBJ2-3, with a possible D match to TRBD2 (5 bases). This CDR3 has 14 amino acids. The V end lost 3 bases, the J end lost 2 bases, and 12 bases lay between the germline ends. Germline assignment: CDR1 DFQATT and CDR2 SNEGSKA (reference sequence). The CDR3 here is CSASVEAHTDTQYF. For the CDR3, the DNA is TGCAGTGCTAGTGTGGAGGCTCACACAGATACGCAGTATTTT.

V and J are TRBV7-6 and TRBJ2-3, with 7 bases identical to TRBD1. The DNA end is more similar to TRBJ1-5, so the J call may be wrong. The CDR3 contains 16 residues. Germline assignment: CDR1 SGHVS and CDR2 FNYEAQ. CDR3 protein: CASSLGGGAGTDTQHF. CDR3 DNA: TGTGCCAGCAGCTTAGGGGGGGGCGCAGGGACAGATACGCAGCATTTT.

This clonotype has only a few counts. This chain connects TRBV21-1 to TRBJ2-7; no DNA check was done on the table's D call, TRBD1. TRBV21-1 is a documented pseudogene. The CDR3 loop spans 14 amino acids. The CDR3: CASSKGQLSHEQYF. The CDR3 DNA follows: TGTGCCAGCAGCAAGGGACAGCTTAGCCACGAGCAGTACTTC.

This clonotype was picked up a small number of times. This chain uses TRBV29-1 with TRBJ1-1; D is unresolved. CDR3 length equals 13 residues. The V gene lost 3 bases and the J gene lost 0 bases, with 8 bases spanning the gap. Germline-derived CDR1 and CDR2 are SQVTM and ANQGSEA. CDR3 residues: CSVEGYMNTEAFF. The CDR3, as DNA: TGCAGCGTTGAGGGATACATGAACACTGAAGCTTTCTTT.

A few counts support this clonotype. The gene calls are TRBV4-1 and TRBJ2-1; D gene unclear. The J call may not be correct, given that the DNA end is closer to TRBJ2-7. CDR1 MGHRA and CDR2 YSYEKL come from the germline V gene. The CDR3 runs to 13 residues. The CDR3 spells CASSQGIAYEQYF. The CDR3 DNA sequence: TGCGCCAGCAGCCAAGGCATCGCCTACGAGCAGTACTTC.

The chain combines TRBV12-3 or TRBV12-4 with TRBJ2-6, with D maybe TRBD1 (6 bases). The CDR3 extends over 16 amino acids. Trimming took 6 bases from V and 2 from J, leaving 14 bases between them. The CDR3 sequence is CASRLQGMPGANVLTF. CDR3 DNA sequence: TGTGCCAGCAGACTACAGGGAATGCCTGGGGCCAACGTCCTGACTTTC.

The chain couples TRBV4-1 to TRBJ2-3; no clear D. This CDR3 has 18 residues. Germline values: CDR1 MGHRA, CDR2 YSYEKL. V was cut by 1 base and J by 1 base, with 18 bases left in between. The CDR3 protein is CASSQASRGSRGTDTQYF. The CDR3 region has the DNA TGCGCCAGCAGCCAAGCGTCCCGAGGCTCCCGCGGCACAGATACGCAGTATTTT.

J is TRBJ1-2 and V is TRBV3-1, with D uncertain. The CDR3 runs 14 residues. Trimming cost V 1 base and J 2 bases, with 8 bases left between them. Germline V gene data show CDR1 as LGHDT and CDR2 as YNNKEL (reference sequence). DNA for the CDR3: TGTGCCAGCAGCCAAGCTGGCGACAACTATGGCTACACCTTC. It is translated as CASSQAGDNYGYTF. Complete variable domain (other parts from reference TRBV3-1 and TRBJ1-2): DTAVSQTPKYLVTQMGNDKSIKCEQNLGHDTMYWYKQDSKKFLKIMFSYNNKELIINETVPNRFSPKSPDKAHLNLHINSLELGDSAVYFCASSQAGDNYGYTFGSGTRLTVV.